These 30 T cell receptor beta chains came from one sample sequenced in a study of OX40 agonist ivuxolimab in advanced cancers. TCRdb keeps only in-frame clones here, not all; method: immunoSEQ multiplex PCR. The sample lists 74,000 or so clones, 90% to 95% seen once, with about 0.32% in the top ten. The sample consisted of CD4+ or CD8+ T cells sorted from blood, taken in a trial of the OX40 agonist ivuxolimab. These receptors all come from an adult with an advanced solid tumor such as melanoma, head and neck, liver or kidney cancer.

The chain combines TRBV9 with TRBJ2-1; 9 bases agree with TRBD1. The CDR3 spans 15 residues. The germline V gene has CDR1 SGDLS and CDR2 YYNGEE. V lost 3 bases and J lost 6; bases outside the gene matches: 7. The CDR3 protein is CASSATLTGGNEQFF. The CDR3 DNA reads TGTGCCAGCAGCGCAACCCTGACAGGGGGCAATGAGCAGTTCTTC.

The genes are TRBV7-2 and TRBJ2-5; D may be TRBD2 (5 bases). The CDR3 sequence is 13 residues long. Trimming took 6 bases from V and 3 from J, leaving 11 bases between them. Per germline, CDR1 SGHTA and CDR2 FQGNSA. The CDR3 spells CASSRGLEETQYF. The CDR3 DNA is TGTGCCAGCAGTCGAGGACTGGAAGAGACCCAGTACTTC. Combining the CDR3 with reference TRBV7-2 and TRBJ2-5 gives the whole variable domain GAGVSQSPSNKVTEKGKDVELRCDPISGHTALYWYRQSLGQGLEFLIYFQGNSAPDKSGLPSDRFSAERTGGSVSTLTIQRTQQEDSAVYLCASSRGLEETQYFGPGTRLLVL.

The rearrangement joins TRBV19 to TRBJ1-2, with D perhaps matching TRBD1 (5 bases). V was cut by 3 bases and J by 4 bases, with 15 bases left in between. Germline assignment: CDR1 LNHDA and CDR2 SQIVND (reference sequence). The length of the CDR3 is 15 residues. The DNA for the CDR3 is TGTGCCAGTAGTATGGAATGGGGCCTTGTCTATGGCTACACCTTC. It specifies CASSMEWGLVYGYTF.

This clone was recorded once. The chain couples TRBV28 to TRBJ2-7; D tentatively fits TRBD1 or TRBD2 (5 bases each). The V end was cut by 8 bases, the J end by 2 bases, with 16 bases between. CDR3 length: 14 residues. Germline loops: CDR1 MDHEN, CDR2 SYDVKM. CDR3 DNA sequence: TGTGCCAGCCGGGACCCAAACCTCCCCTACGAGCAGTACTTC. Translation: CASRDPNLPYEQYF.

The chain joins TRBV7-2 to TRBJ2-2; D ambiguous. CDR1 SGHTA and CDR2 FQGNSA come from the germline V gene. CDR3 length: 12 amino acids. Trimming removed 4 bases at V and 6 bases at J, with 6 bases between. CDR3 sequence: CASSSVAGELFF. CDR3 sequence (DNA): TGTGCCAGCAGCTCTGTGGCCGGGGAGCTGTTTTTT.

This chain connects TRBV21-1 to TRBJ1-5; TRBD1, the table's D call, lacks a check against the DNA. TRBV21-1 is tagged as a pseudogene. The length of the CDR3 is 19 residues. CDR3 loop: CASSIRRTGGFFLNQPQHF. The CDR3 DNA reads as TGTGCCAGCAGCATTCGTAGGACAGGGGGCTTTTTCCTAAATCAGCCCCAGCATTTT.

The chain uses TRBV27 and TRBJ2-1; D unresolved. The length of the CDR3 is 15 residues. The V end lost 5 bases, the J end lost 0 bases, and 11 bases lay between the germline ends. Germline assignment: CDR1 MNHEY and CDR2 SMNVEV (reference sequence). The CDR3 DNA follows: TGTGCCAGCAGTCCCGACCAAATCTCCTACAATGAGCAGTTCTTC. This sequence encodes CASSPDQISYNEQFF.

The chain couples TRBV28 to TRBJ2-7, with D possibly being TRBD1 (7 bases). Germline CDR1 reads MDHEN; CDR2 reads SYDVKM. With 4 bases removed from V and 3 bases from J, the gap between germline ends came to 16 bases. The CDR3 runs 15 residues. The CDR3 sequence is CASSWGVGGSYEQYF. The DNA of the CDR3 is TGTGCCAGCAGTTGGGGGGTAGGGGGCAGCTACGAGCAGTACTTC.

This chain uses TRBV2 with TRBJ1-1; D not resolved. The germline V gene encodes CDR1 SNHLY and CDR2 FYNNEI. Deletions cut 3 bases from V and 11 bases from J, with 10 bases between. The CDR3 has 11 amino acids. The chain's CDR3 is CASSEVGRAFF. DNA of the CDR3: TGTGCCAGCAGTGAGGTCGGTCGGGCTTTCTTT.

The CDR3 is CASSLAAAGDQPQHF. CDR3 DNA sequence: TGTGCCAGCAGCTTAGCAGCCGCGGGTGATCAGCCCCAGCATTTT. The chain uses TRBV7-2 and TRBJ1-5; D unclear. There are 15 residues in the CDR3. V was clipped by 0 bases and J by 5 bases, with 11 bases between them. Germline V gene lookup returns CDR1 SGHTA and CDR2 FQGNSA.

The chain carries TRBV7-9 and TRBJ2-3; tentatively, D is TRBD1 or TRBD2 (6 bases each). The CDR3 is made up of 15 amino acids. The V end lost 2 bases, the J end lost 2 bases, and 11 bases lay between the germline ends. Germline loops: CDR1 SEHNR, CDR2 FQNEAQ (reference sequence). DNA for the CDR3: TGTGCCAGCAGCTTAATCCGGGGGCCCACAGATACGCAGTATTTT. Translated: CASSLIRGPTDTQYF.

The chain has TRBV5-4 and TRBJ2-3; 8 bases map to TRBD2. The CDR3 covers 14 residues. V dropped 7 bases and J dropped 5; count of bases not matched to a gene: 9. Germline V gene data show CDR1 as SGHNT and CDR2 as YYREEE (reference sequence). The CDR3 DNA follows: TGTGCCAGCGCACCCGGGGGGGCGGGAGATACGCAGTATTTT. Amino acid sequence: CASAPGGAGDTQYF.

V gene TRBV29-1 combines with J gene TRBJ1-1, with 7 bases identical to TRBD1. Per germline, CDR1 SQVTM and CDR2 ANQGSEA. The CDR3 consists of 13 residues. Trimming at V came to 7 bases and at J to 4 bases, leaving 9 bases not matched to a gene. CDR3 residues: CSANPGGGTEAFF. The DNA of the CDR3 is TGCAGCGCTAATCCAGGGGGAGGCACTGAAGCTTTCTTT.

V usage is TRBV4-3 and J usage is TRBJ2-1; TRBD2 matches at 9 bases. Germline CDR1 LGHNA, CDR2 YSLEER. V was pared by 0 bases and J by 4 bases, with 4 bases of the junction left unmatched. The CDR3 has 16 amino acids. The CDR3 nucleotides are TGCGCCAGCAGCCAAGATCACCTAGCGGGGTACAATGAGCAGTTCTTC. Its protein product is CASSQDHLAGYNEQFF.

The J gene is TRBJ1-1, the V gene TRBV7-8, with D possibly matching TRBD1 (5 bases). Germline loops: CDR1 SGHVS, CDR2 FQNEAQ. V gave up 1 base and J gave up 1 base, with 7 bases separating them. This CDR3 region has 14 residues. For the CDR3, the DNA is TGTGCCAGCAGCTTAGTGCAGGGGAACACTGAAGCTTTCTTT. This codes for CASSLVQGNTEAFF. The full variable domain, in which reference TRBV7-8 and TRBJ1-1 provide the parts outside the CDR3, is GAGVSQSPRYKVAKRGQDVALRCDPISGHVSLFWYQQALGQGPEFLTYFQNEAQLDKSGLPSDRFFAERPEGSVSTLKIQRTQQEDSAVYLCASSLVQGNTEAFFGQGTRLTVV.

This chain connects TRBV6-6 to TRBJ1-1; D gene uncertain. Germline V gives CDR1 MNHNY, CDR2 SVGAGI (reference sequence). This CDR3 is built from 12 residues. V shed 4 bases and J shed 0 bases, with 3 bases lying between them. The CDR3 sequence is CASSSVNTEAFF. The CDR3 nucleotides are TGTGCCAGCAGTTCGGTGAACACTGAAGCTTTCTTT.

This clone was detected a few times. This rearrangement joins TRBV2 to TRBJ1-1; D is unclear. V was shortened by 5 bases and J by 0 bases, with 10 bases between the two germline ends. The V gene's germline CDR1 is SNHLY and CDR2 FYNNEI. The CDR3 is made up of 14 amino acids. The CDR3 is CASSYGVLNTEAFF. The DNA of the CDR3 is TGTGCCAGCAGTTATGGGGTGCTGAACACTGAAGCTTTCTTT.

The chain combines TRBV28 with TRBJ1-3; a possible D gene is TRBD1 (5 bases). The CDR3 is 11 amino acids. Germline CDR1 is MDHEN and CDR2 is SYDVKM. V lost 3 bases and J lost 11, with 8 bases in between. The CDR3 region is CASSFRGAIYF. For the CDR3, the DNA is TGTGCCAGCAGTTTTCGGGGGGCCATATATTTT.

The V and J genes are TRBV27 and TRBJ2-1; 15 bases align to TRBD2. V gave up 6 bases and J gave up 7 bases; unmatched junction bases: 4. The CDR3 has 15 residues. CDR1 MNHEY and CDR2 SMNVEV come from the germline V gene (reference sequence). CDR3 loop: CASSVGTSGGNEQFF. DNA of the CDR3: TGTGCCAGCAGCGTCGGGACTAGCGGGGGGAATGAGCAGTTCTTC.

The V and J genes are TRBV7-8 and TRBJ2-5; D perhaps matches TRBD1 (5 bases). V lost 5 bases and J 5 bases, leaving 12 bases between the germline ends. The CDR3 totals 13 residues. Germline V gene lookup returns CDR1 SGHVS and CDR2 FQNEAQ. Written as DNA, the CDR3 is TGTGCCAGCAGCGGGGCCGCCGGGGAGACCCAGTACTTC. The encoded protein is CASSGAAGETQYF.

The CDR3 protein is CASSPFSNTGELFF. CDR3 bases: TGCGCCAGCAGCCCCTTCAGTAACACCGGGGAGCTGTTTTTT. This rearrangement joins TRBV5-1 to TRBJ2-2; D is ambiguous. Trimming cost V 4 bases and J 2 bases, with 9 bases left between them. The V gene's germline CDR1 is SGHRS and CDR2 YFSETQ. The CDR3 consists of 14 residues.

V gene TRBV6-6 combines with J gene TRBJ1-2; D is perhaps TRBD1 (6 bases). The CDR3 length is 15 residues. Trimming removed 6 bases at V and 7 bases at J, with 21 bases between. The germline gives CDR1 MNHNY, CDR2 SVGAGI (reference sequence). The CDR3: CASRTGQISRVGYTF. CDR3 bases: TGTGCCAGCAGAACCGGACAGATCAGTCGCGTTGGCTACACCTTC.

The chain uses TRBV5-6 and TRBJ2-7; D call uncertain. This CDR3 region has 13 residues. V lost 1 base and J 2 bases, leaving 7 bases between the germline ends. Germline lookup yields CDR1 SGHDT and CDR2 YYEEEE. CDR3 sequence (DNA): TGTGCCAGCAGCTTGAGGGTAGCCTACGAGCAGTACTTC. Its protein product is CASSLRVAYEQYF.

The gene calls are TRBV6-1 and TRBJ1-2, with 9 nucleotides matching TRBD1. Germline CDR1 is MNHNS and CDR2 is SASEGT. CDR3 length: 15 residues. The trim removed 5 bases at V and 4 bases at J, leaving 8 bases unmatched. The CDR3 nucleotides are TGTGCCAGCAGTACTACCACAGGGGGCGGCTATGGCTACACCTTC. This encodes CASSTTTGGGYGYTF.

The chain carries TRBV5-4 and TRBJ2-2; 7 bases agree with TRBD1. This CDR3 contains 15 residues. Germline V gene lookup returns CDR1 SGHNT and CDR2 YYREEE (reference sequence). V shed 0 bases, J shed 1 base, and the junction held 0 bases outside the gene matches. The CDR3 coding sequence is TGTGCCAGCAGCTTGGGGGACAGGAACACCGGGGAGCTGTTTTTT. Amino acids: CASSLGDRNTGELFF.

The chain combines TRBV18 with TRBJ2-5, with no clear D. V was shortened by 0 bases and J by 4 bases, with 15 bases between the two germline ends. The germline gives CDR1 KGHSH, CDR2 LQKENI. This CDR3 comprises 16 residues. CDR3 in amino acids: CASSPPGESLGETQYF. CDR3 nucleotides: TGTGCCAGCTCACCACCTGGGGAAAGCTTAGGAGAGACCCAGTACTTC.

The rearrangement links TRBV6-5 to TRBJ1-5; TRBD1 aligns across 8 bases. This CDR3 spans 15 amino acids. Per germline, CDR1 MNHEY and CDR2 SVGAGI. The junction had 3 bases not matched to a gene; V was cut back by 0 bases and J by 5 bases. CDR3 nucleotide sequence: TGTGCCAGCAGTTACTCGCCACAGGGGGATCAGCCCCAGCATTTT. Translation gives CASSYSPQGDQPQHF.

This clone showed up just once. V and J are TRBV6-5 and TRBJ2-5; the D gene is possibly TRBD2 (6 bases). This CDR3 is 10 amino acids long. Germline V gives CDR1 MNHEY, CDR2 SVGAGI. V was pared by 8 bases and J by 6 bases, with 7 bases between. This chain's CDR3 is CASGGKTQYF. CDR3 sequence (DNA): TGTGCCAGCGGGGGGAAGACCCAGTACTTC.

This clone was observed once. The rearrangement joins TRBV21-1 to TRBJ1-1. TRBV21-1 is flagged as a pseudogene. The CDR3 is made up of 9 amino acids. The CDR3 spells CARGSEAFF. CDR3 in DNA: TGTGCCAGGGGGTCTGAAGCTTTCTTT.

The chain has TRBV6-5 and TRBJ1-6; 7 nucleotides match TRBD1. The V gene end was trimmed by 7 bases and the J gene end by 7 bases; junction bases not matched to a gene: 10. From germline, CDR1 is MNHEY and CDR2 SVGAGI. This CDR3 region has 15 residues. CDR3 protein: CASNPSDRRNSPLHF. CDR3 DNA: TGTGCCAGCAATCCATCGGACAGGAGGAATTCACCCCTCCACTTT.